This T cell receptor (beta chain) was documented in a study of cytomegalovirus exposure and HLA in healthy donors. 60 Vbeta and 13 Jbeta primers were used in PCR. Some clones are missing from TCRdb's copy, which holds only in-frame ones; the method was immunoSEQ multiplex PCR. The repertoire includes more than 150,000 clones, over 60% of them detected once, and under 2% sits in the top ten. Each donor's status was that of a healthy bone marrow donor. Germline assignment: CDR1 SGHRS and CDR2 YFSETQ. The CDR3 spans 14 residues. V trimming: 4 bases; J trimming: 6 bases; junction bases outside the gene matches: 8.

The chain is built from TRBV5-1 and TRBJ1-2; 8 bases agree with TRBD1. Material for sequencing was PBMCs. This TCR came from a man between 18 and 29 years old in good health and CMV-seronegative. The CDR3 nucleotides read TGCGCCAGCAGCCTGGATCAGGGGGCGAATGGCTACACCTTC. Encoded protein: CASSLDQGANGYTF.